This T cell receptor (beta chain) was recovered during a study of regulatory T cells in long-lasting Graves disease. Per germline, CDR1 SGDLS and CDR2 YYNGEE. The CDR3 totals 16 residues. V dropped 0 bases and J dropped 6 bases, with 15 bases sitting between them. Documented time point: newly diagnosed GD, antithyroid drugs for less than 3 months. From RNA extracted from PBMCs, the TCR library was made. Construction of TCR beta libraries relied on iRepertoire HTBI primers and on Arm-PCR targeting CDR3 regions. TCRdb reanalysed the multiplex PCR reads using MiXCR and keeps one entry per CDR3 protein. This table holds approximately 350,000 distinct CDR3 sequences, roughly 15% found once. The same specimen was also included in a second study, on T cells in Graves' hyperthyroidism and ophthalmopathy.

Sequences were derived from peripheral blood mononuclear cells (PBMCs), sampled at new diagnosis, from a patient treated with antithyroid drugs. This chain links TRBV9 with TRBJ2-2; the D gene is possibly TRBD2 (6 bases). This clonotype was obtained from a woman aged 18-29 years with Graves disease. The CDR3 reads CASSVDMAGRAGELFF. Here the CDR3 DNA reads TGTGCCAGCAGCGTAGATATGGCGGGGAGAGCCGGGGAGCTGTTTTTT.